Listed here are 22 T cell receptor beta chains from one sample, sequenced in a study of T cells in Graves' hyperthyroidism and ophthalmopathy. RNA transcripts gave rise to amplified TCR beta CDR3 regions. TCR CDR3 underwent first-round RT-PCR with the HTBI primer set. Each CDR3 protein is one row after TCRdb ran MiXCR on the multiplex PCR reads. The sample has about 270,000 distinct CDR3 sequences, roughly 22% seen once. The sequencing input was blood. These receptors all come from a man in his thirties or forties with Graves' ophthalmopathy.

This clonotype was counted a few times. The V gene is TRBV20-1, the J gene TRBJ2-7; 7 bases are shared with TRBD1. J gave up 0 bases and V 0 bases, and 8 bases lay outside the gene matches. This CDR3 region has 16 residues. Germline loops: CDR1 DFQATT, CDR2 SNEGSKA (reference sequence). The CDR3: CSAREKGAEDSYEQYF. The CDR3 DNA reads as TGCAGTGCTAGAGAAAAGGGGGCGGAAGACTCCTACGAGCAGTACTTC.

V is TRBV27 and J is TRBJ2-7; 9 positions match TRBD2. J was trimmed by 3 bases and V by 3 bases; bases with no gene match: 9. Germline values: CDR1 MNHEY, CDR2 SMNVEV (reference sequence). The CDR3 has 16 amino acids. CDR3: CASSFVAGEVLYEQYF. The CDR3 DNA sequence: TGTGCCAGCAGTTTTGTAGCGGGAGAGGTGCTCTACGAGCAGTACTTC.

The chain carries TRBV3-1 and TRBJ2-7; D perhaps matches TRBD2 (5 bases). Deletions cut 4 bases from V and 4 bases from J, with 17 bases between. The CDR3 contains 15 residues. Per germline, CDR1 LGHDT and CDR2 YNNKEL (reference sequence). The CDR3 protein is CASSPDDYSSYEQYF. The CDR3 nucleotides read TGTGCCAGCAGCCCGGACGACTATTCTTCATACGAGCAGTACTTC.

The gene calls are TRBV20-1 and TRBJ1-4, with 8 positions matching TRBD1. CDR1 and CDR2 (germline): DFQATT, SNEGSKA (reference sequence). This CDR3 comprises 14 residues. V trimming: 7 bases; J trimming: 3 bases; junction bases outside the gene matches: 7. CDR3 coding DNA: TGCAGTGGTTCCCCGGACAGGGCTAATGAAAAACTGTTTTTT. The encoded protein is CSGSPDRANEKLFF.

This clonotype has only a few counts. V and J are TRBV11-2 and TRBJ2-1; 7 bases are a match to TRBD2. The CDR3 loop spans 16 amino acids. V was clipped by 0 bases and J by 7 bases; unmatched bases: 9. Germline V gives CDR1 SGHAT, CDR2 FQNNGV. Written as DNA, the CDR3 is TGTGCCAGCAGCTTAGACGGGAGGCCCTTGGGGAATGAGCAGTTCTTC. Protein sequence: CASSLDGRPLGNEQFF.

This clonotype has more than one count but fewer than ten. The chain links TRBV7-8 to TRBJ2-1, with a weak D call TRBD2 (7 bases). From germline, CDR1 is SGHVS and CDR2 FQNEAQ. The CDR3 totals 16 residues. V lost 1 base and J 6 bases, leaving 16 bases between the germline ends. The DNA of the CDR3 is TGTGCCAGCAGCTTAGTACTAGCGAGGGGGGGCAATGAGCAGTTCTTC. It translates to CASSLVLARGGNEQFF. The full variable domain, rest sourced from reference TRBV7-8 and TRBJ2-1, is GAGVSQSPRYKVAKRGQDVALRCDPISGHVSLFWYQQALGQGPEFLTYFQNEAQLDKSGLPSDRFFAERPEGSVSTLKIQRTQQEDSAVYLCASSLVLARGGNEQFFGPGTRLTVL.

In this sample, this clonotype turned up a few times. The chain carries TRBV5-6 and TRBJ1-1; 10 bases are shared with TRBD1. CDR3 length: 16 amino acids. The germline gives CDR1 SGHDT, CDR2 YYEEEE. Trimming took 5 bases from V and 0 from J; bases not matched to a gene: 7. The CDR3 loop reads CASRLTGTGVNTEAFF. CDR3 bases: TGTGCCAGCAGACTTACCGGGACAGGGGTGAACACTGAAGCTTTCTTT. The whole variable domain, remainder taken from reference TRBV5-6 and TRBJ1-1, is DAGVTQSPTHLIKTRGQQVTLRCSPKSGHDTVSWYQQALGQGPQFIFQYYEEEERQRGNFPDRFSGHQFPNYSSELNVNALLLGDSALYLCASRLTGTGVNTEAFFGQGTRLTVV.

The sample holds a few counts of this clonotype. Compared with germline, one end of the junction differs, possibly owing to a read error. This chain joins TRBV4-1 and TRBJ1-2; 7 bases line up with TRBD1. Germline lookup yields CDR1 MGHRA and CDR2 YSYEKL. The CDR3 is made up of 14 amino acids. The CDR3 sequence: CASSQGGAPYGYTF. For the CDR3, the DNA is TGCGCCAGCAGTCAAGGGGGCGCCCCCTATGGCTACACCTTC.

This clonotype has at least ten counts. The rearrangement links TRBV30 to TRBJ1-4; the match to TRBD1 covers 7 bases. Trimming removed 1 base from V and 4 bases from J; junction bases left unmatched: 3. CDR1 and CDR2 (germline): GTSNPN, SVGIG (reference sequence). The length of the CDR3 is 14 residues. The CDR3, as DNA: TGTGCCTGGAGTGACAGGGGACGTAATGAAAAACTGTTTTTT. Protein product: CAWSDRGRNEKLFF.

The genes are TRBV9 and TRBJ2-1, with 8 nucleotides matching TRBD1. The CDR3 contains 15 residues. Germline assignment: CDR1 SGDLS and CDR2 YYNGEE. After removal of 4 bases from V and 6 bases from J, the junction contained 9 bases not matched to a gene. CDR3 sequence: CASSLGQGIFNEQFF. CDR3 bases: TGTGCCAGCAGCCTCGGACAGGGAATTTTCAATGAGCAGTTCTTC.

V and J are TRBV6-1 and TRBJ1-5; D is possibly TRBD1 (6 bases). CDR3 length equals 14 residues. V was shortened by 6 bases and J by 4 bases, with 13 bases between the two germline ends. Germline-derived CDR1 and CDR2 are MNHNS and SASEGT. The CDR3 sequence is CASSPEQGNQPQHF. The CDR3 DNA follows: TGTGCCAGCAGCCCGGAACAGGGAAATCAGCCCCAGCATTTT.

This clonotype was counted ten times or more. The chain is built from TRBV18 and TRBJ1-5; no clear D. V was pared by 3 bases and J by 7 bases, with 13 bases between. This CDR3 region has 14 residues. Germline lookup yields CDR1 KGHSH and CDR2 LQKENI. In DNA form, the CDR3 reads TGTGCCAGCTCACCGGTTGGGGTCGGGCAGCCCCAGCATTTT. Its protein is CASSPVGVGQPQHF. Using reference TRBV18 and TRBJ1-5 for the parts outside the CDR3, the full variable domain is NAGVMQNPRHLVRRRGQEARLRCSPMKGHSHVYWYRQLPEEGLKFMVYLQKENIIDESGMPKERFSAEFPKEGPSILRIQQVVRGDSAAYFCASSPVGVGQPQHFGDGTRLSIL.

V is TRBV27 and J is TRBJ2-5, with D maybe TRBD2 (6 bases). Germline CDR1 and CDR2: MNHEY and SMNVEV (reference sequence). This CDR3 has 14 amino acids. The ends were cut back, 3 bases at V and 4 bases at J, with 12 bases in the middle. The CDR3 DNA reads as TGTGCCAGCAGTTTCTCGGACGGGGGAGAGACCCAGTACTTC. Residues: CASSFSDGGETQYF.

V gene TRBV5-4 combines with J gene TRBJ1-1, with D possibly TRBD1 on 6 matching bases. Trimming shortened V by 5 bases and J by 4 bases, and 15 bases separated the two germline ends. CDR3 length equals 14 residues. In germline, CDR1 is SGHNT, CDR2 YYREEE (reference sequence). CDR3 DNA: TGTGCCAGCAGACCACAGGGTGGGTTCACTGAAGCTTTCTTT. Its translation is CASRPQGGFTEAFF.

This clonotype was detected only a few times. The chain links TRBV2 to TRBJ1-2, with 7 bases fitting TRBD1. V shed 4 bases and J 0 bases; nucleotides not matched to a gene: 2. This CDR3 has 14 amino acids. The germline CDR1 and CDR2 sequences are SNHLY and FYNNEI. CDR3 sequence reads: CASSGDSTNYGYTF. The DNA of the CDR3 is TGTGCCAGCAGTGGGGACAGTACTAACTATGGCTACACCTTC.

At least ten counts were recorded for this clonotype. The V gene is TRBV18, the J gene TRBJ2-1; tentatively, D is TRBD1 (6 bases). The CDR3 extends over 13 amino acids. In germline, CDR1 is KGHSH, CDR2 LQKENI. Trimming took off 5 bases at V and 4 bases at J, with 9 bases between the two ends. The CDR3 spells CASSVGQYNEQFF. The CDR3 nucleotides are TGTGCCAGCTCAGTGGGACAATACAATGAGCAGTTCTTC.

A few counts support this clonotype. The chain links TRBV7-9 to TRBJ1-6; D is ambiguous. The V end lost 8 bases, the J end lost 5 bases, and 13 bases lay between the germline ends. This CDR3 has 14 residues. Germline lookup yields CDR1 SEHNR and CDR2 FQNEAQ (reference sequence). The CDR3 DNA sequence: TGTGCCAGCGGTTTGGACCGAGATAATTCACCCCTCCACTTT. Protein product: CASGLDRDNSPLHF.

This clonotype has just a few counts. V and J are TRBV6-6 and TRBJ2-7, with unresolved D. The V and J ends lost 0 bases and 5 bases respectively, with 11 bases between them. Per the germline V gene, CDR1 is MNHNY and CDR2 is SVGAGI (reference sequence). The CDR3 runs 14 residues. The CDR3 sequence is CASSYSLRGHEQYF. In DNA form, the CDR3 reads TGTGCCAGCAGTTACTCTTTGCGAGGCCACGAGCAGTACTTC.

This clonotype was detected only a few times. This chain's CDR3 is CASSLDRIGGYTF. In DNA, the CDR3 is TGTGCCAGCAGCCTGGACAGGATTGGTGGCTACACCTTC. The gene calls are TRBV7-9 and TRBJ1-2, with 7 bases lining up with TRBD1. This CDR3 comprises 13 residues. Germline V gene lookup returns CDR1 SEHNR and CDR2 FQNEAQ (reference sequence). V trimming: 5 bases; J trimming: 7 bases; junction bases outside the gene matches: 7.

As concerns this clonotype: Just one base apart from a much larger clone, this may be a read error. This chain joins TRBV7-9 and TRBJ2-5; weak D call: TRBD2 (6 bases). The CDR3 sequence is 14 residues long. The germline V and J ends were trimmed by 7 bases and 2 bases, with 14 bases remaining between them. Germline V gene data show CDR1 as SEHNR and CDR2 as FQNEAQ (reference sequence). In nucleotides, the CDR3 is TGTGCCAGCACCTTTGGCGGGATACAAGAGACCCAGTACTTC. Its translation is CASTFGGIQETQYF.

Ten or more counts support this clonotype. The CDR3 reads CASSQGPSGRAYNEQFF. The CDR3 nucleotides are TGCGCCAGCAGCCAAGGGCCTAGCGGGAGGGCCTACAATGAGCAGTTCTTC. V gene TRBV4-1 combines with J gene TRBJ2-1; 12 bases line up with TRBD2. This CDR3 has 17 residues. The junction had 3 bases not matched to a gene; V was cut back by 1 base and J by 2 bases. CDR1 is MGHRA and CDR2 is YSYEKL in the germline V gene.

This clonotype was detected only a few times. J is TRBJ2-1 and V is TRBV6-1; the D is unclear. Germline V gene sequence: CDR1 MNHNS, CDR2 SASEGT. This CDR3 is built from 12 residues. Trimming removed 3 bases at V and 12 bases at J, with 12 bases between. In DNA form, the CDR3 reads TGTGCCAGCAGTGATGTAAGGGTTCGGCAGTTCTTC. Amino acids: CASSDVRVRQFF.